This T cell receptor (beta chain) stems from a study of blood T cell repertoires in COVID-19. Study-level background: Material from acute and convalescent COVID-19 was sourced from the United States, Italy and Spain. Sources were T cells, B-cell-depleted T cells, or PBMCs; the material itself was cDNA or gDNA.

V was cut by 0 bases and J by 4 bases, with 11 bases left in between. In germline, CDR1 is SGHNT, CDR2 YYREEE (reference sequence). The CDR3 is made up of 15 amino acids. Authors' data handling: Estimation of nucleated cell counts relied on the amplification of reference gene primers. Clones were sequenced by immunoSEQ multiplex PCR, and TCRdb holds only the in-frame ones, with some missing. That table gives V, J and clone size, and the DNA gave D and trimming. Counted here are around 72,000 clones, more than 75% occurring once; the ten biggest clones make up roughly 8.5%. Sequencing input: peripheral blood. This chain links TRBV5-4 with TRBJ1-3, with D uncertain. This sequence originates from a man aged 50-60 years with active COVID-19. The CDR3 protein is CASSLVAESGNTIYF. The CDR3 DNA follows: TGTGCCAGCAGCTTGGTGGCGGAGTCAGGAAACACCATATATTTT.